Listed below are T cell receptor beta chains from one sample, sequenced in a study of T-cell memory formation after mild COVID-19. MiXCR was run by TCRdb on the 5' RACE reads, yielding one entry per CDR3 protein. Of about 100,000 distinct CDR3 sequences in the sample, over 15% were seen once. Input material: PBMCs or a T cell subset sorted from them (not recorded which). These receptors all come from a man aged 18-30 years who had mild COVID-19 (a few samples of this study predate the infection). Cell type and time point are not known. CDR3s leave out the opening cysteine and the closing phenylalanine or tryptophan. Fields, in order: V gene, clone size, CDR3 protein. Not every row has a clone size; where given, it reads once, few, many or a size class.

V: TRBV5-8; size: few; CDR3: ASSCGGEPSREETQY
V: TRBV7-9; size: few; CDR3: ASSSDRIYGYT
V: TRBV5-1; size: few; CDR3: ASSPGRLAGQETQY
V: TRBV5-1; size: few; CDR3: ASSPRTSGGAREQF
V: TRBV20-1; size: few; CDR3: SAKSGTVFYEQY
V: TRBV20-1; size: few; CDR3: SARPGPSNTGELF
V: TRBV25-1; size: -; CDR3: ASSESHLRGYT
V: TRBV7-9; size: -; CDR3: ASSASYGYT
V: TRBV6-2/TRBV6-3; size: -; CDR3: ASRLQGARPQH
V: TRBV5-1; size: few; CDR3: ASSLLQGEHGYT
V: TRBV5-1; size: -; CDR3: ASSTGGDGYYEQY
V: TRBV7-2; size: -; CDR3: ASSIQGGDSPLH
V: TRBV7-2; size: -; CDR3: ASSPGTELYGYT
V: TRBV12-3/TRBV12-4; size: few; CDR3: ASSSTGNQPQH
V: TRBV29-1; size: -; CDR3: SVDKGVNTGELF
V: TRBV19; size: -; CDR3: ASQPRIAGANVLT
V: TRBV4-3; size: few; CDR3: ASSQFPGQGNEQF
V: TRBV18; size: few; CDR3: ASSPQGQNYGYT
V: TRBV6-5; size: many; CDR3: ASSPSGTGTYEQY
V: TRBV7-6; size: many; CDR3: ASSLRDVETQY
V: TRBV18; size: -; CDR3: ASSRGTDNEQF
V: TRBV4-1; size: -; CDR3: ASSQAAIRRGALGEQF
V: TRBV12-3/TRBV12-4; size: many; CDR3: ASSIGLSYEQY